Presented here are 19 T cell receptor beta chains from one specimen sequenced in a study of blood T cell repertoires in COVID-19. Here immunoSEQ multiplex PCR was the method, and the copy in TCRdb shows in-frame clones only, minus some. Counted here are some 180,000 clones, about 76% occurring once; the ten biggest clones make up roughly 9.4%. The sequencing input was peripheral blood. The source is a woman between 50 and 59 years old with active or convalescent COVID-19.

The chain employs TRBV11-2 and TRBJ1-2; maybe TRBD1 (5 bases). Trimming took off 2 bases at V and 8 bases at J, with 18 bases between the two ends. The CDR3 spans 15 residues. Germline CDR1 is SGHAT and CDR2 is FQNNGV. The CDR3 protein is CASSLSRAVQRGYTF. CDR3 DNA sequence: TGTGCCAGCAGCTTAAGCAGGGCTGTTCAGAGAGGCTACACCTTC. Supplemented by reference TRBV11-2 and TRBJ1-2, the full variable domain reads EAGVAQSPRYKIIEKRQSVAFWCNPISGHATLYWYQQILGQGPKLLIQFQNNGVVDDSQLPKDRFSAERLKGVDSTLKIQPAKLEDSAVYLCASSLSRAVQRGYTFGSGTRLTVV.

This clone showed up just a few times. J is TRBJ1-1 and V is TRBV10-3; TRBD1 might be the D (5 bases). V lost 3 bases and J lost 0, with 14 bases in between. Per germline, CDR1 ENHRY and CDR2 SYGVKD. The CDR3 length is 16 residues. The CDR3 DNA is TGTGCCATCAGTGAAGGTCAGGAGGGACTGAACACTGAAGCTTTCTTT. As protein: CAISEGQEGLNTEAFF.

CDR3 nucleotides: TGTGCCAGTACCCCCAGTACCAGCTATGGCTACACCTTC. Residues: CASTPSTSYGYTF. The rearrangement uses TRBV19 and TRBJ1-2; D unclear. Germline CDR1 is LNHDA and CDR2 is SQIVND (reference sequence). The CDR3 sequence is 13 residues long. V shed 7 bases and J shed 4 bases, with 13 bases lying between them. Looking up the rest from reference TRBV19 and TRBJ1-2 gives the full variable domain: DGGITQSPKYLFRKEGQNVTLSCEQNLNHDAMYWYRQDPGQGLRLIYYSQIVNDFQKGDIAEGYSVSREKKESFPLTVTSAQKNPTAFYLCASTPSTSYGYTFGSGTRLTVV.

In its sample, this clone was seen a few times. This chain links TRBV2 with TRBJ1-2; 9 bases are a match to TRBD1. The CDR3 is made up of 13 amino acids. Germline CDR1 and CDR2: SNHLY and FYNNEI. J lost 2 bases, V lost 7 bases, and 2 bases had no gene match. CDR3 sequence (DNA): TGTGCCAGCACGACAGGGGGGAACTATGGCTACACCTTC. Protein product: CASTTGGNYGYTF.

This chain joins TRBV4-1 and TRBJ1-4; D not certain. V was clipped by 1 base and J by 6 bases, with 12 bases between them. Germline CDR1 reads MGHRA; CDR2 reads YSYEKL. This CDR3 has 15 amino acids. CDR3 sequence (DNA): TGCGCCAGCAGCCAAGTTGCGAGGGAGGATGAAAAACTGTTTTTT. It encodes CASSQVAREDEKLFF.

The chain links TRBV27 to TRBJ2-1; 11 bases fit TRBD2. Germline trimming cut 4 bases from V and 7 bases from J; bases unmatched to any gene: 9. CDR1 and CDR2 from the germline V gene are MNHEY and SMNVEV (reference sequence). The CDR3 consists of 16 residues. Here the CDR3 reads CASSSTGLAERNEQFF. The CDR3 DNA follows: TGTGCCAGCAGTTCTACGGGACTAGCGGAAAGGAATGAGCAGTTCTTC.

The V gene is TRBV11-3, the J gene TRBJ1-1, with 9 bases that match TRBD1. Per the germline V gene, CDR1 is SGHNT and CDR2 is YENEEA. V was pared by 4 bases and J by 3 bases, with 3 bases of the junction left unmatched. The CDR3 spans 14 residues. In DNA form, the CDR3 reads TGTGCCAGCAGCTCACAGGGGGCGGACACTGAAGCTTTCTTT. It yields the protein CASSSQGADTEAFF.

This clone was recorded a few times. The V and J genes are TRBV5-5 and TRBJ2-1, with 8 bases lining up with TRBD1. This CDR3 region has 15 residues. Germline V gives CDR1 SGHKS, CDR2 YYEKEE (reference sequence). J lost 7 bases, V lost 2 bases, and 8 bases had no gene match. CDR3 bases: TGTGCCAGCAGCTTACTGGCAGGGGGCGATAATGAGCAGTTCTTC. Amino acid sequence: CASSLLAGGDNEQFF.

This clone occurred a few times. The J gene is TRBJ1-1, the V gene TRBV6-6; no reliable D call. Germline V gene sequence: CDR1 MNHNY, CDR2 SVGAGI (reference sequence). Trimming left V 7 bases short and J 4 bases short, with 13 bases between. This CDR3 spans 13 amino acids. In nucleotides, the CDR3 is TGTGCCAGCACGGGGAGAGGTCGCACTGAAGCTTTCTTT. Amino acids: CASTGRGRTEAFF.

The genes are TRBV18 and TRBJ2-3; D perhaps matches TRBD2 (6 bases). Germline loops: CDR1 KGHSH, CDR2 LQKENI. Trimming removed 3 bases from V and 6 bases from J, with 10 bases in between. The length of the CDR3 is 13 residues. The CDR3 spells CASSPSGRDTQYF. In nucleotides, the CDR3 is TGTGCCAGCTCACCGAGCGGGCGGGATACGCAGTATTTT.

V is TRBV6-5 and J is TRBJ2-7; a weak D match, TRBD1 (7 bases). Germline V gene data show CDR1 as MNHEY and CDR2 as SVGAGI. The CDR3 covers 13 residues. With 7 bases removed from V and 7 bases from J, the gap between germline ends came to 17 bases. For the CDR3, the DNA is TGTGCCAGCACTATTGACAGGGCGGGAGAGCAGTACTTC. It encodes CASTIDRAGEQYF.

CDR3 bases: TGTGCCAGCAACCTCAGAACCCAAGAGACCCAGTACTTC. As protein: CASNLRTQETQYF. This chain connects TRBV12-3 or TRBV12-4 to TRBJ2-5; no clear D gene. The V gene lost 7 bases and the J gene lost 1 base, with 10 bases spanning the gap. The CDR3 runs to 13 residues.

The V call is TRBV4-3, the J call TRBJ2-3; 11 bases are shared with TRBD2. The V gene's germline CDR1 is LGHNA and CDR2 YSLEER. This CDR3 has 16 amino acids. Losses at the gene ends were 4 bases for V and 8 bases for J; bases not matched to a gene: 11. The CDR3 region has the DNA TGCGCCAGCAGCCGATTACTAGCGGGAGTTGGGGGTACGCAGTATTTT. This codes for CASSRLLAGVGGTQYF.

The V call is TRBV7-8, the J call TRBJ1-3, with D tentatively TRBD1 (5 bases). The CDR3 sequence is 16 residues long. Deletions cut 4 bases from V and 0 bases from J, with 13 bases between. Germline CDR1 and CDR2: SGHVS and FQNEAQ. The CDR3 DNA is TGTGCCAGCAGCTCACTCCGACAGTTCTCTGGAAACACCATATATTTT. Translating gives CASSSLRQFSGNTIYF.

The J gene is TRBJ1-5, the V gene TRBV28, with TRBD1 matching 12 bases. The CDR3 is 16 amino acids. In germline, CDR1 is MDHEN, CDR2 SYDVKM. Trimming at V came to 4 bases and at J to 4 bases, leaving 5 bases not matched to a gene. CDR3 region: CASSSGQGALNQPQHF. DNA for the CDR3: TGTGCCAGCAGTTCGGGACAGGGGGCATTGAATCAGCCCCAGCATTTT.

The chain couples TRBV11-2 to TRBJ1-1; D might be TRBD1 (6 bases). V was shortened by 1 base and J by 11 bases, with 8 bases between the two germline ends. Germline V lookup: CDR1 SGHAT, CDR2 FQNNGV. The CDR3 spans 11 residues. CDR3 region: CASSLGGRAFF. The CDR3 region has the DNA TGTGCCAGCAGCTTAGGGGGGCGGGCTTTCTTT.

This sequence joins TRBV15 and TRBJ1-2; 7 bases line up with TRBD1. The germline V gene has CDR1 LNHNV and CDR2 YYDKDF (reference sequence). The CDR3 is 12 amino acids. V lost 1 base to trimming and J lost 11 bases; unmatched junction nucleotides: 4. The CDR3 sequence: CATSRAGRGYTF. CDR3 DNA: TGTGCCACCAGCAGAGCGGGCAGGGGGTACACCTTC.

The rearrangement links TRBV18 to TRBJ1-1; D unclear. Germline V gene lookup returns CDR1 KGHSH and CDR2 LQKENI. CDR3 length: 13 amino acids. Trimming shortened V by 6 bases and J by 1 base, and 9 bases separated the two germline ends. CDR3 in amino acids: CASSQEANTEAFF. CDR3 nucleotide sequence: TGTGCCAGCTCCCAAGAAGCGAACACTGAAGCTTTCTTT.

J is TRBJ2-1 and V is TRBV4-3; the match to TRBD2 covers 7 bases. Trimming cost V 4 bases and J 3 bases; bases outside gene matches: 6. The CDR3 has 15 residues. Germline V gene data show CDR1 as LGHNA and CDR2 as YSLEER. The CDR3 sequence is CASSLQRDYYNEQFF. The CDR3 nucleotides read TGCGCCAGCAGCCTCCAGCGGGACTACTACAATGAGCAGTTCTTC.